This TCR beta chain derives from a study of cytomegalovirus exposure and HLA in healthy donors. Background on the study: An analysis done earlier identified 95 million to 140 million unique TCR beta sequences from approximately 180 million T cells.

Findings of the study overall: In vitro work confirmed that a few CMV-associated chains recognize CMV antigens. Apart from CMV serostatus, no immune exposure information was available.

Primers included in the PCR were 60 Vbeta and 13 Jbeta primers. Assay used: immunoSEQ multiplex PCR; TCRdb lists only in-frame clones, some missing. The data show under 200,000 clones, roughly four fifths seen once. To note about this clone: Its antigen remains unidentified.

The clonotype was recovered from a man aged 35-49 years in good health and CMV-seronegative. Input material: PBMCs.

The chain's CDR3 is CASSLRGAGAKNTEAFF. CDR3 bases: TGTGCCAGCAGCTTACGGGGGGCAGGGGCTAAGAACACTGAAGCTTTCTTT. The rearrangement joins TRBV7-9 to TRBJ1-1; tentatively, D is TRBD1 (6 bases). Trimming shortened V by 2 bases and J by 1 base, and 17 bases separated the two germline ends. The length of the CDR3 is 17 residues. Germline CDR1 is SEHNR and CDR2 is FQNEAQ (reference sequence).